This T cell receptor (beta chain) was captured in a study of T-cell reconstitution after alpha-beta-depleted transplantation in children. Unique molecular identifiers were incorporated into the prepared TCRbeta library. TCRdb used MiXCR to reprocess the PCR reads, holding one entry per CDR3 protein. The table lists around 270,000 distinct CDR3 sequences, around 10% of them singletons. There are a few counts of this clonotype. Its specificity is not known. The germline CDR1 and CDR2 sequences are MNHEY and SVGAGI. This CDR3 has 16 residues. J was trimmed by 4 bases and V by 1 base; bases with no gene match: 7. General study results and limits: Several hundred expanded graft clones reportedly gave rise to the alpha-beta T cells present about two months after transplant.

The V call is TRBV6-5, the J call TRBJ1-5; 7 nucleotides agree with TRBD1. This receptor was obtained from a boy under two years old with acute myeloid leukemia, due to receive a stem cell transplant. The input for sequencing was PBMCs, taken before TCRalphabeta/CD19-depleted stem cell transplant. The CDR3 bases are TGTGCCAGCAGTTACTTGGCGACAGGGAAGAATCAGCCCCAGCATTTT. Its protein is CASSYLATGKNQPQHF.